This entry is about one T cell receptor beta chain. The antigen remains unidentified. This specimen belongs to a study of CD8 T cells in Susac syndrome. Study at large: When their blood was taken, the Susac syndrome patients had either not yet had any therapy, were taking corticosteroids, or were taking intravenous immunoglobulin alone. Findings and caveats of the study: Susac-specific public clones numbered about 15 in total CD8+ repertoires (and about 5 in CD8+ TEMRA repertoires). In Susac syndrome, CD8+ expansion was highest in TEMRA and active disease.

Germline V gives CDR1 LNHNV, CDR2 YYDKDF (reference sequence). The CDR3 totals 16 residues. V dropped 1 base and J dropped 3; count of bases not matched to a gene: 5. An amount of RNA that ranged from roughly 0.5 to 1 ug was reverse transcribed with random hexamers. TCRdb called the immunoSEQ multiplex PCR reads again in MiXCR, with one record for every CDR3 protein. The data hold fewer than 150,000 distinct CDR3 sequences, with just under 95% observed a single time. The TCR originated in a human donor with Susac syndrome. Sequencing was carried out using CD8+ T cells from PBMCs. This sequence joins TRBV15 and TRBJ1-5; 8 positions agree with TRBD1. CDR3 coding DNA: TGTGCCACCAGCAGAGGGACGGGACAGGCCAATCAGCCCCAGCATTTT. This codes for CATSRGTGQANQPQHF. The full variable domain, rest sourced from reference TRBV15 and TRBJ1-5, is DAMVIQNPRYQVTQFGKPVTLSCSQTLNHNVMYWYQQKSSQAPKLLFHYYDKDFNNEADTPDNFQSRRPNTSFCFLDIRSPGLGDTAMYLCATSRGTGQANQPQHFGDGTRLSIL.